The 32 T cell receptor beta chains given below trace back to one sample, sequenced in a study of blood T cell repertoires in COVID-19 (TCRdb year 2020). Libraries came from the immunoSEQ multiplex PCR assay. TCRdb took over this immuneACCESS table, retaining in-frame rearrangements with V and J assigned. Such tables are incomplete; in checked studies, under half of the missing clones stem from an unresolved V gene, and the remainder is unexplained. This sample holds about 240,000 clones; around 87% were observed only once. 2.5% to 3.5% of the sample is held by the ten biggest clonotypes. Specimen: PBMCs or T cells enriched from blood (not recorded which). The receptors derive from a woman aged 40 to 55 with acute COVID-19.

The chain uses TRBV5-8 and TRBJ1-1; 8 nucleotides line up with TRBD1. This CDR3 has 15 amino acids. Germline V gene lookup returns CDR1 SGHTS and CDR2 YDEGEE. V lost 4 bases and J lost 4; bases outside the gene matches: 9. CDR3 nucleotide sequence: TGTGCCAGCAGCCGATGGACAGGGTCGAGCACTGAAGCTTTCTTT. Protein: CASSRWTGSSTEAFF.

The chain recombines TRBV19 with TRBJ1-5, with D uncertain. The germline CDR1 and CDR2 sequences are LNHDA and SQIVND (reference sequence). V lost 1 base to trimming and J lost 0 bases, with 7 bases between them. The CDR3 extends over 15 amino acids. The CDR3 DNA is TGTGCCAGTAGTATAGCCGGGTTTAGCAATCAGCCCCAGCATTTT. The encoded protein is CASSIAGFSNQPQHF.

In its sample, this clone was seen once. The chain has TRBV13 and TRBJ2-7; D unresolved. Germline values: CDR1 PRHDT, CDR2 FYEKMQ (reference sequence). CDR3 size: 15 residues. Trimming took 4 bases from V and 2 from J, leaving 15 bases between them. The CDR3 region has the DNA TGTGCCAGCAGCTCCAGGTCCGCTCGCACCTACGAGCAGTACTTC. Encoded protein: CASSSRSARTYEQYF.

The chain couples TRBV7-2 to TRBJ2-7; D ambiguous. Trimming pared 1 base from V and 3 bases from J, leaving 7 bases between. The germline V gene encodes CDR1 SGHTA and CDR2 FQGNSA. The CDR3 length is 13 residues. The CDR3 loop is CASSLVQFYEQYF. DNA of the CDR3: TGTGCCAGCAGCTTAGTACAGTTCTACGAGCAGTACTTC. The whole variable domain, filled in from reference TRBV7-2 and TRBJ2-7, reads GAGVSQSPSNKVTEKGKDVELRCDPISGHTALYWYRQSLGQGLEFLIYFQGNSAPDKSGLPSDRFSAERTGGSVSTLTIQRTQQEDSAVYLCASSLVQFYEQYFGPGTRLTVT.

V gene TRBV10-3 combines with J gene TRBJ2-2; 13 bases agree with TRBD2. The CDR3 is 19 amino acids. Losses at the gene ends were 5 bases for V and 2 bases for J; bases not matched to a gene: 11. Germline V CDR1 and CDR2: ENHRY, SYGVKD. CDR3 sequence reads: CAISRAGTSGNLNTGELFF. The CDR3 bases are TGTGCCATCAGTCGAGCCGGGACTAGCGGGAACCTTAACACCGGGGAGCTGTTTTTT.

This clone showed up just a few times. The CDR3 DNA reads as TGTGCCAGTAGTATACTCAACACTGAAGCTTTCTTT. Protein product: CASSILNTEAFF. This sequence joins TRBV19 and TRBJ1-1; D gene unclear. Germline CDR1 is LNHDA and CDR2 is SQIVND (reference sequence). Trimming took 2 bases from V and 2 from J, leaving 3 bases between them. This CDR3 spans 12 amino acids.

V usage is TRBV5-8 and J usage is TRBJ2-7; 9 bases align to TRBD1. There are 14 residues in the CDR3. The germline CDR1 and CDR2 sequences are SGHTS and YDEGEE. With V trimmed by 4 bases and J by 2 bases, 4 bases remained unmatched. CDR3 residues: CASSNRGLTYEQYF. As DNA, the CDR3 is TGTGCCAGCAGCAACAGGGGGCTGACCTACGAGCAGTACTTC.

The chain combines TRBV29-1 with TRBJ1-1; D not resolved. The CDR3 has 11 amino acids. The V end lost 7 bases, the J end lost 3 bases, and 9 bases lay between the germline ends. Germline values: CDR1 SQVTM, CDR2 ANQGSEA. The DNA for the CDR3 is TGCAGCGCGGCAGTTGACACTGAAGCTTTCTTT. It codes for CSAAVDTEAFF.

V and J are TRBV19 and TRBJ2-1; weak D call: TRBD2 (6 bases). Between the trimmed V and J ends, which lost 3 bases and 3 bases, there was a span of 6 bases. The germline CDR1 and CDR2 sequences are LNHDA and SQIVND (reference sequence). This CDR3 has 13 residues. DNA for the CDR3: TGTGCCAGTAGTATGGGACTCTACAATGAGCAGTTCTTC. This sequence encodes CASSMGLYNEQFF.

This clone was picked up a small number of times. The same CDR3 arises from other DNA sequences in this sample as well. The CDR3 sequence is CASSEARQGGYGYTF. CDR3 DNA: TGTGCCAGCAGTGAAGCGAGGCAGGGAGGCTATGGCTACACCTTC. The V and J genes are TRBV2 and TRBJ1-2; D is possibly TRBD1 (5 bases). Germline loops: CDR1 SNHLY, CDR2 FYNNEI. Deletions cut 0 bases from V and 4 bases from J, with 12 bases between. The CDR3 length is 15 residues.

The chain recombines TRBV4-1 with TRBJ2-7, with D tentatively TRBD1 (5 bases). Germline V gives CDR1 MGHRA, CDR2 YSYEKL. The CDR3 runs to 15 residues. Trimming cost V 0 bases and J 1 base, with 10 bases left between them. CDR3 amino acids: CASSQEAQGSYEQYF. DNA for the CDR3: TGCGCCAGCAGCCAAGAGGCGCAGGGATCCTACGAGCAGTACTTC.

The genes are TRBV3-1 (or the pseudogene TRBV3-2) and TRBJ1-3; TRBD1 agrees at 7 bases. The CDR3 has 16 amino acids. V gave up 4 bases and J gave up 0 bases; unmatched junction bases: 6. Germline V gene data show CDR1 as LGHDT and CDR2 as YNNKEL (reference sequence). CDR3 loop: CASSRVAGGSGNTIYF. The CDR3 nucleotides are TGTGCCAGCAGCCGAGTGGCAGGGGGCTCTGGAAACACCATATATTTT.

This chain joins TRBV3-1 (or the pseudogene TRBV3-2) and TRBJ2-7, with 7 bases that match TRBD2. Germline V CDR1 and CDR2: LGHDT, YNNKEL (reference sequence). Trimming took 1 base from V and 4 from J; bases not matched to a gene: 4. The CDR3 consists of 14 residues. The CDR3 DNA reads TGTGCCAGCAGCCAAGGGGGGAGGGGATACGAGCAGTACTTC. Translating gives CASSQGGRGYEQYF.

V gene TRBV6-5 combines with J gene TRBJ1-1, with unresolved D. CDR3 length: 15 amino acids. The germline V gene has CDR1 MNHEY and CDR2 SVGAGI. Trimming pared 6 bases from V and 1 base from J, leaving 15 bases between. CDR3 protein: CASSPVKAGNTEAFF. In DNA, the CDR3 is TGTGCCAGCAGCCCGGTGAAGGCGGGGAACACTGAAGCTTTCTTT.

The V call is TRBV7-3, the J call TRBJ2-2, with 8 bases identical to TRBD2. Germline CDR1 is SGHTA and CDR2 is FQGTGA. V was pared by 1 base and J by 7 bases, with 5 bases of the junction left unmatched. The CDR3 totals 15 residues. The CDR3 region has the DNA TGTGCCAGCAGCTTAAGCGGGGGGCAGAGCGGGGAGCTGTTTTTT. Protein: CASSLSGGQSGELFF.

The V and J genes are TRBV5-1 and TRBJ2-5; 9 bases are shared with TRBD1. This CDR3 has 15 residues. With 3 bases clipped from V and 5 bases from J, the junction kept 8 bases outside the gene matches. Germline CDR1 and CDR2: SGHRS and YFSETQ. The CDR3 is CASSYGTGLGETQYF. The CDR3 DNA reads TGCGCCAGCAGCTACGGGACAGGGTTGGGGGAGACCCAGTACTTC.

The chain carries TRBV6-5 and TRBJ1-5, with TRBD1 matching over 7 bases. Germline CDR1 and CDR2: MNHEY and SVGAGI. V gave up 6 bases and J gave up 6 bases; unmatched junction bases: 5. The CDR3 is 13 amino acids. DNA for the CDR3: TGTGCCAGCAGCGACGACAGGGCTCAGCCCCAGCATTTT. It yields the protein CASSDDRAQPQHF.

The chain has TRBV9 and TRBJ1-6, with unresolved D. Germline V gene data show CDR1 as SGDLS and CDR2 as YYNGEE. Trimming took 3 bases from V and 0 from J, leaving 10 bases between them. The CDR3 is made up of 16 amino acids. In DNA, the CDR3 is TGTGCCAGCAGCGCTGATACGAGCTCCTATAATTCACCCCTCCACTTT. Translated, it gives CASSADTSSYNSPLHF.

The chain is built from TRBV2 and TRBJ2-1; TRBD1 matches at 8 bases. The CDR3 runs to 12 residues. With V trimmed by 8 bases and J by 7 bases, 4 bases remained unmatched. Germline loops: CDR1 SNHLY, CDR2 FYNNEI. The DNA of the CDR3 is TGTGCCAGCCGGCAGGGGGCGAATGAGCAGTTCTTC. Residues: CASRQGANEQFF. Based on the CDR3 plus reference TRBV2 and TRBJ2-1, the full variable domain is EPEVTQTPSHQVTQMGQEVILRCVPISNHLYFYWYRQILGQKVEFLVSFYNNEISEKSEIFDDQFSVERPDGSNFTLKIRSTKLEDSAMYFCASRQGANEQFFGPGTRLTVL.

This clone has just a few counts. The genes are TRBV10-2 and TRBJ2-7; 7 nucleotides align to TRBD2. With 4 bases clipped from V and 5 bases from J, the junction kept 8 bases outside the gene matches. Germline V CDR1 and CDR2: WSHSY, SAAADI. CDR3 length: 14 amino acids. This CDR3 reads CASSGPGRVDEQYF. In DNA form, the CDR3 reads TGCGCCAGCAGTGGTCCGGGGAGGGTGGACGAGCAGTACTTC.

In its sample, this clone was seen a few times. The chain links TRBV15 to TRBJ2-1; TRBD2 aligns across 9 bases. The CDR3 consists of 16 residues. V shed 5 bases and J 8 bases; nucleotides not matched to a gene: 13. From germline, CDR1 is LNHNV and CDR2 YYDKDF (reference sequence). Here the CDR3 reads CATSVRGSGSFDEQFF. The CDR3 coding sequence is TGTGCCACCAGCGTTCGTGGTAGCGGGAGTTTCGATGAGCAGTTCTTC.

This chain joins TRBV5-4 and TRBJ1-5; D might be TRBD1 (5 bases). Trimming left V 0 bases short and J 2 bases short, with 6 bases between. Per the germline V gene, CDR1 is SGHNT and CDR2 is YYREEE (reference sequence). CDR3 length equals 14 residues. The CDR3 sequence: CASSLEGGNQPQHF. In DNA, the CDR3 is TGTGCCAGCAGCTTGGAAGGGGGCAATCAGCCCCAGCATTTT.

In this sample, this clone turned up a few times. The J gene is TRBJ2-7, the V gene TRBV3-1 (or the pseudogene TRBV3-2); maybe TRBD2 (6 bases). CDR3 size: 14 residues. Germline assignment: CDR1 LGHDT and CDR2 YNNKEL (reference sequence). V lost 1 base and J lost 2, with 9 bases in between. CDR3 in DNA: TGTGCCAGCAGCCAAGTGGCGGGACCCTACGAGCAGTACTTC. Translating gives CASSQVAGPYEQYF.

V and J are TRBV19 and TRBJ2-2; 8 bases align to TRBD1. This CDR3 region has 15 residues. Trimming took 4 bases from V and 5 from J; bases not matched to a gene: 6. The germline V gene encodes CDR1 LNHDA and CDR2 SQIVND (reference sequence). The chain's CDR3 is CASSTSGGATGELFF. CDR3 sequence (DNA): TGTGCCAGTAGTACCTCAGGGGGCGCAACCGGGGAGCTGTTTTTT.

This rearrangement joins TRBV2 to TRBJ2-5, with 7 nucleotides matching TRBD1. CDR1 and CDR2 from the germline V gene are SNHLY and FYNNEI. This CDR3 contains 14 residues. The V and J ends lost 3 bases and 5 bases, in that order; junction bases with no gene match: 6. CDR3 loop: CASSETGWGETQYF. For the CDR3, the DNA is TGTGCCAGCAGTGAGACAGGGTGGGGGGAGACCCAGTACTTC.

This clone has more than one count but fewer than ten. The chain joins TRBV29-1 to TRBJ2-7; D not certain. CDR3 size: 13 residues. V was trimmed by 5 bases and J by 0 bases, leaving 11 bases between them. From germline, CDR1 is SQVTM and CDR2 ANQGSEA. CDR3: CSVRYSNSYEQYF. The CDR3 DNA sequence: TGCAGCGTTAGGTACAGTAACTCCTACGAGCAGTACTTC.

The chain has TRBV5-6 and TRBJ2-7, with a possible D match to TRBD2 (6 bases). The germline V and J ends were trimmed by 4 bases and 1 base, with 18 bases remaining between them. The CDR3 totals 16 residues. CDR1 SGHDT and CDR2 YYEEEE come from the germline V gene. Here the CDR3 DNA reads TGTGCCAGCAGCCCAGACTCCGGGAGTGGGTCCTACGAGCAGTACTTC. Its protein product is CASSPDSGSGSYEQYF.

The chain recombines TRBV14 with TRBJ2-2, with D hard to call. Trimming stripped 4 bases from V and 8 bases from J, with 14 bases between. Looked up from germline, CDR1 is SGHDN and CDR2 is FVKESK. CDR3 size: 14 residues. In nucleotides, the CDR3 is TGTGCCAGCAGCCCGGGTAATGGATTTGGGGAGCTGTTTTTT. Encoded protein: CASSPGNGFGELFF. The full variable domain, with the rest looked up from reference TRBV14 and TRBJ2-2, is EAGVTQFPSHSVIEKGQTVTLRCDPISGHDNLYWYRRVMGKEIKFLLHFVKESKQDESGMPNNRFLAERTGGTYSTLKVQPAELEDSGVYFCASSPGNGFGELFFGEGSRLTVL.

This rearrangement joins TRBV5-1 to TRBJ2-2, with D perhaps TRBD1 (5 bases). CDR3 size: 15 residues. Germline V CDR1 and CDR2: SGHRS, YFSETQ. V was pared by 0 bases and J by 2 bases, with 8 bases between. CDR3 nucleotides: TGCGCCAGCAGCTTGGGGACAACCAACACCGGGGAGCTGTTTTTT. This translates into CASSLGTTNTGELFF.

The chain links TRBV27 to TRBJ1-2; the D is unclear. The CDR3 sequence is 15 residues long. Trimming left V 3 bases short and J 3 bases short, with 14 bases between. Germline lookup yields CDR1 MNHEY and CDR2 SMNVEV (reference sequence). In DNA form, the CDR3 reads TGTGCCAGCAGTTTGCATGGGGAGCAGGACTATGGCTACACCTTC. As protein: CASSLHGEQDYGYTF.

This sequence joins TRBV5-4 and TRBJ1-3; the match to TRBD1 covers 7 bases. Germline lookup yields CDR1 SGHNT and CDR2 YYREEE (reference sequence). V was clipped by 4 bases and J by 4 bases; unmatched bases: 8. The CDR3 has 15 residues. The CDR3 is CASSPGQRGGNTIYF. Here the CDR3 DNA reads TGTGCCAGCAGCCCGGGACAGCGTGGGGGAAACACCATATATTTT.

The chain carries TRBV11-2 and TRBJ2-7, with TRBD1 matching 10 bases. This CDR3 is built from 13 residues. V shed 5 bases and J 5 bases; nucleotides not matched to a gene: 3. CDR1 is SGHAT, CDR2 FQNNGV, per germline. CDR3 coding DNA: TGTGCCAGCAGCCATGGGACAGGGGACGAGCAGTACTTC. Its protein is CASSHGTGDEQYF.